Shown below are 30 T cell receptor beta chains from a single sample sequenced in a study of T cells after yellow fever vaccination. From the 5' RACE reads, TCRdb called clonotypes with MiXCR, one entry per CDR3 protein. The sample contains approximately 510,000 distinct CDR3 sequences, just over 20% of which appear only once. This specimen was PBMCs, taken roughly 23 days after the first yellow fever vaccination. The receptors shown here come from a man aged 18 to 35 who received the YFV17D yellow fever vaccine.

The chain carries TRBV11-2 and TRBJ2-7; 9 nucleotides agree with TRBD1. Trimming removed 5 bases from V and 5 bases from J; junction bases left unmatched: 7. CDR3 length equals 14 residues. CDR1 SGHAT and CDR2 FQNNGV come from the germline V gene. Here the CDR3 DNA reads TGTGCCAGCAGCAGACGGACAGGGGACCACGAGCAGTACGTC. Translating it yields CASSRRTGDHEQYV.

This clonotype has a count of ten or more. The genes are TRBV27 and TRBJ1-6; TRBD1 matches at 10 bases. The germline V gene encodes CDR1 MNHEY and CDR2 SMNVEV (reference sequence). The junction had 9 bases not matched to a gene; V was cut back by 5 bases and J by 8 bases. This CDR3 contains 16 residues. CDR3 in DNA: TGTGCCAGCAGTCGACGATCCGGGACAGGGGATTCACCCCTCCACTTT. Protein sequence: CASSRRSGTGDSPLHF.

This clonotype was observed a few times. The V call is TRBV6-8, the J call TRBJ2-5, with 9 positions matching TRBD2. V gave up 2 bases and J gave up 2 bases; unmatched junction bases: 6. Germline CDR1 MNHGY, CDR2 SAAAGT. The CDR3 is made up of 16 amino acids. The CDR3 protein is CASSYPPSGKQETQYF. CDR3 nucleotides: TGTGCCAGCAGTTACCCGCCTAGCGGGAAACAAGAGACCCAGTACTTC.

This clonotype has a handful of counts. V usage is TRBV4-2 and J usage is TRBJ2-1; 8 nucleotides agree with TRBD2. Germline values: CDR1 LGHNA, CDR2 YNFKEQ. The CDR3 is 16 amino acids. Trimming cost V 0 bases and J 4 bases; bases outside gene matches: 5. CDR3 sequence: CASSQELSSGYNEQFF. CDR3 DNA sequence: TGTGCCAGCAGCCAAGAGTTGTCTAGCGGGTACAATGAGCAGTTCTTC.

This clonotype appeared once. J is TRBJ1-5 and V is TRBV5-6; D possibly corresponds to TRBD1 (5 bases). The germline V gene has CDR1 SGHDT and CDR2 YYEEEE. V lost 3 bases and J 5 bases, leaving 15 bases between the germline ends. The CDR3 runs to 15 residues. CDR3 DNA: TGTGCCAGCAGCTCGGGCCCGCCGGGGGATCAGCCCCAGCATTTT. Its protein is CASSSGPPGDQPQHF.

The chain couples TRBV29-1 to TRBJ2-2; tentatively, D is TRBD1 (5 bases). The CDR3 covers 13 residues. Trimming took off 7 bases at V and 4 bases at J, with 13 bases between the two ends. Germline V gene data show CDR1 as SQVTM and CDR2 as ANQGSEA. CDR3 protein: CSGEGALTGELFF. The CDR3 bases are TGCAGCGGGGAAGGGGCACTCACCGGGGAGCTGTTTTTT.

The CDR3 loop reads CASSIRTGWVKTQYF. The CDR3 DNA is TGTGCCAGTAGTATACGGACTGGATGGGTGAAGACCCAGTACTTC. The chain links TRBV19 to TRBJ2-5; D may be TRBD2 (5 bases). The CDR3 runs 15 residues. V was cut by 2 bases and J by 6 bases, with 16 bases left in between. Per germline, CDR1 LNHDA and CDR2 SQIVND (reference sequence).

This clonotype occurred a few times. The J gene is TRBJ2-3, the V gene TRBV5-6; no firm D call. The CDR3 has 16 amino acids. The V gene lost 1 base and the J gene lost 2 bases, with 14 bases spanning the gap. Germline CDR1 and CDR2: SGHDT and YYEEEE. The CDR3 here is CASSLLSGYFTDTQYF. The CDR3 DNA follows: TGTGCCAGCAGCTTGTTATCGGGCTACTTCACAGATACGCAGTATTTT.

The sample holds a few counts of this clonotype. The chain links TRBV7-2 to TRBJ2-3; TRBD1 agrees at 7 bases. The CDR3 consists of 14 residues. The V and J ends lost 7 bases and 4 bases, in that order; junction bases with no gene match: 8. Germline V gene data show CDR1 as SGHTA and CDR2 as FQGNSA. The CDR3 sequence: CASNRQGGPDTQYF. CDR3 coding DNA: TGTGCCAGCAACCGACAGGGCGGTCCAGATACGCAGTATTTT.

This clonotype appeared many times. V and J are TRBV12-3 or TRBV12-4 and TRBJ1-3; D may be TRBD1 (6 bases). The length of the CDR3 is 12 residues. The ends were cut back, 2 bases at V and 11 bases at J, with 10 bases in the middle. For the CDR3, the DNA is TGTGCCAGCAGTTTAAGGAAGGGGGCCATATATTTT. Encoded protein: CASSLRKGAIYF.

The V gene is TRBV24-1, the J gene TRBJ1-1; possibly TRBD1 for D (5 bases). The CDR3 has 14 amino acids. The germline V and J ends were trimmed by 4 bases and 1 base, with 9 bases remaining between them. CDR1 is KGHDR and CDR2 is SFDVKD in the germline V gene. This CDR3 reads CATSEPDRNTEAFF. DNA for the CDR3: TGTGCCACCAGTGAGCCAGACAGGAACACTGAAGCTTTCTTT.

This clonotype was seen a handful of times. V is TRBV6-5 and J is TRBJ1-5; a weak D match, TRBD1 (5 bases). The germline V gene encodes CDR1 MNHEY and CDR2 SVGAGI. V was trimmed by 0 bases and J by 7 bases, leaving 10 bases between them. The CDR3 is made up of 14 amino acids. The CDR3 protein is CASSYSGRAQPQHF. DNA for the CDR3: TGTGCCAGCAGTTACTCTGGCAGGGCCCAGCCCCAGCATTTT.

The chain couples TRBV15 to TRBJ2-7; maybe TRBD2 (5 bases). V lost 0 bases, J lost 3 bases, and 12 bases lay in between. The CDR3 runs to 15 residues. Looked up from germline, CDR1 is LNHNV and CDR2 is YYDKDF (reference sequence). CDR3 DNA sequence: TGTGCCACCAGCAGAGATCTAAGAAGCGGCTACGAGCAGTACTTC. Amino acids: CATSRDLRSGYEQYF.

The chain joins TRBV6-1 to TRBJ1-2; D is unresolved. V was trimmed by 6 bases and J by 4 bases, leaving 21 bases between them. Looked up from germline, CDR1 is MNHNS and CDR2 is SASEGT. The CDR3 spans 16 residues. This CDR3 is CASSHDNKGGGYGYTF. For the CDR3, the DNA is TGTGCCAGCAGCCACGATAACAAGGGCGGCGGCTATGGCTACACCTTC.

The gene calls are TRBV12-3 or TRBV12-4 and TRBJ2-7; the D is unclear. V shed 6 bases and J shed 0 bases, with 12 bases lying between them. This CDR3 contains 14 residues. CDR3 in DNA: TGTGCCAGCAGGCCCTGGGCCCACTCCTACGAGCAGTACTTC. Translation gives CASRPWAHSYEQYF.

CDR3 DNA: TGCAGTGCTAGAGGACCCACCCGGGGAAGCACAGATACGCAGTATTTT. Protein: CSARGPTRGSTDTQYF. This sequence joins TRBV20-1 and TRBJ2-3; tentatively, D is TRBD2 (5 bases). V gave up 1 base and J gave up 0 bases, with 14 bases separating them. CDR1 is DFQATT and CDR2 is SNEGSKA in the germline V gene (reference sequence). The CDR3 is 16 residues long.

This chain's CDR3 is CASTLRRDRGRSWGYTF. For the CDR3, the DNA is TGTGCCAGCACCCTGAGGAGGGACAGGGGACGGTCTTGGGGCTACACCTTC. This chain links TRBV12-3 or TRBV12-4 with TRBJ1-2; 10 positions agree with TRBD1. CDR3 length: 17 residues. After removal of 7 bases from V and 8 bases from J, the junction contained 19 bases not matched to a gene.

This clonotype has only a few counts. The chain links TRBV7-7 to TRBJ2-4; possibly TRBD1 for D (5 bases). The CDR3 is 15 residues long. V lost 6 bases and J lost 8, with 20 bases in between. Germline CDR1 SSHAT, CDR2 FNYEAQ (reference sequence). CDR3 coding DNA: TGTGCCAGCAGACCCCGCAGGGCCTTAAAGGACATTCAGTACTTC. Translation gives CASRPRRALKDIQYF. Using reference TRBV7-7 and TRBJ2-4 for the parts outside the CDR3, the full variable domain is GAGVSQSPRYKVTKRGQDVTLRCDPISSHATLYWYQQALGQGPEFLTYFNYEAQPDKSGLPSDRFSAERPEGSISTLTIQRTEQRDSAMYRCASRPRRALKDIQYFGAGTRLSVL.

This clonotype was picked up a small number of times. This chain uses TRBV4-3 with TRBJ2-5; possibly TRBD1 or TRBD2 for D (5 bases each). Germline V gene lookup returns CDR1 LGHNA and CDR2 YSLEER. Trimming took 3 bases from V and 5 from J, leaving 16 bases between them. The CDR3 consists of 15 residues. This CDR3 is CASSQLPGPQETQYF. As DNA, the CDR3 is TGCGCCAGCAGCCAGCTTCCGGGACCCCAGGAGACCCAGTACTTC.

V and J are TRBV20-1 and TRBJ2-7; D not resolved. The CDR3 runs 12 residues. The germline V gene has CDR1 DFQATT and CDR2 SNEGSKA (reference sequence). The V gene lost 0 bases and the J gene lost 2 bases, with 5 bases spanning the gap. The CDR3 sequence: CSARDGTYEQYF. As DNA, the CDR3 is TGCAGTGCTAGAGATGGTACCTACGAGCAGTACTTC.

This sequence joins TRBV27 and TRBJ2-5; TRBD1 agrees at 7 bases. The CDR3 runs 15 residues. Trimming at V came to 1 base and at J to 5 bases, leaving 7 bases not matched to a gene. Looked up from germline, CDR1 is MNHEY and CDR2 is SMNVEV (reference sequence). This chain's CDR3 is CASSLWAGGTETQYF. DNA for the CDR3: TGTGCCAGCAGTTTATGGGCAGGGGGTACGGAGACCCAGTACTTC.

This clonotype was seen only a few times. The rearrangement joins TRBV10-3 to TRBJ2-7; possible D gene TRBD1, 6 bases. The CDR3 length is 15 residues. CDR1 ENHRY and CDR2 SYGVKD come from the germline V gene. Trimming cost V 3 bases and J 4 bases, with 16 bases left between them. In DNA, the CDR3 is TGTGCCATCAGTGACCCCGGTGACAGGACATACGAGCAGTACGTC. This sequence encodes CAISDPGDRTYEQYV.

This clonotype has more than one count but fewer than ten. The V call is TRBV7-9, the J call TRBJ1-1, with 7 bases matching TRBD1. With 5 bases clipped from V and 4 bases from J, the junction kept 10 bases outside the gene matches. Per germline, CDR1 SEHNR and CDR2 FQNEAQ (reference sequence). The CDR3 has 15 residues. CDR3 sequence: CASSPRGGGLTEAFF. The CDR3 DNA follows: TGTGCCAGCAGCCCCCGAGGAGGGGGCCTCACTGAAGCTTTCTTT.

This clonotype was counted ten times or more. The rearrangement links TRBV29-1 to TRBJ2-3; no firm D call. Germline loops: CDR1 SQVTM, CDR2 ANQGSEA. CDR3 length: 14 residues. Trimming cost V 7 bases and J 1 base, with 15 bases left between them. The CDR3 loop reads CSAGLSRGTDTQYF. The CDR3 nucleotides read TGCAGCGCCGGCCTGTCTAGGGGCACAGATACGCAGTATTTT.

The table lists this clonotype with a few counts. The chain links TRBV12-3 or TRBV12-4 to TRBJ2-2; 9 nucleotides match TRBD2. V trimming: 4 bases; J trimming: 5 bases; junction bases outside the gene matches: 5. The length of the CDR3 is 15 residues. CDR3 DNA: TGTGCCAGCAGTTGGCGGGGGGGCTCGACCGGGGAGCTGTTTTTT. Translating it yields CASSWRGGSTGELFF.

This clonotype was counted between two and nine times. This chain uses TRBV11-2 with TRBJ1-1, with D unclear. V gave up 10 bases and J gave up 0 bases, with 18 bases separating them. The CDR3 contains 15 residues. Germline-derived CDR1 and CDR2 are SGHAT and FQNNGV. The CDR3 sequence: CATKESAGMNTEAFF. CDR3 nucleotides: TGTGCCACCAAAGAGTCGGCGGGGATGAACACTGAAGCTTTCTTT.

This clonotype was picked up a small number of times. V is TRBV7-9 and J is TRBJ1-1, with a tentative D call TRBD1 (5 bases). V was cut by 2 bases and J by 4 bases, with 14 bases left in between. The CDR3 extends over 15 amino acids. Germline V gene sequence: CDR1 SEHNR, CDR2 FQNEAQ (reference sequence). CDR3 DNA: TGTGCCAGCAGCTTACCCGGGACCCGGAGCACTGAAGCTTTCTTT. The encoded protein is CASSLPGTRSTEAFF.

The chain couples TRBV12-3 or TRBV12-4 to TRBJ2-7, with D unresolved. This CDR3 region has 12 residues. Trimming took off 5 bases at V and 2 bases at J, with 7 bases between the two ends. The CDR3 nucleotides are TGTGCCAGCAGTGAGGAGACCTACGAGCAGTACTTC. As protein: CASSEETYEQYF.

The CDR3 bases are TGCGCCAGCAGCCAGGGGGACTACTACAATGAGCAGTTCTTC. This encodes CASSQGDYYNEQFF. J is TRBJ2-1 and V is TRBV4-3, with TRBD2 identical over 7 bases. The V gene's germline CDR1 is LGHNA and CDR2 YSLEER. The CDR3 spans 14 residues. V was pared by 3 bases and J by 3 bases, with 2 bases of the junction left unmatched.

This clonotype has a handful of counts. The chain uses TRBV20-1 and TRBJ2-1, with 9 bases identical to TRBD2. The CDR3 covers 14 residues. CDR1 and CDR2 from the germline V gene are DFQATT and SNEGSKA (reference sequence). V shed 5 bases and J 4 bases; nucleotides not matched to a gene: 6. The CDR3 DNA is TGCAGTGCTTTAGGCGGGGGGGTATACAATGAGCAGTTCTTC. Translation: CSALGGGVYNEQFF.